Listed below are T cell receptor beta chains from one sample, sequenced in a study of graft-versus-host responses after intestinal transplantation. Produced via immunoSEQ multiplex PCR; TCRdb's table is partial and in-frame only. The data contain under 75,000 clones, roughly 90% of them singletons. The sequencing here drew on ileum tissue, taken around 350 days after transplant. All receptors derive from a human patient who received an intestinal transplant, so some T cells may come from the graft donor. CDR3s leave out the opening cysteine and the closing phenylalanine or tryptophan. Size is omitted from some rows. Given values are once, few, many or a class for expanded clones.

once | TRBV6-5 | ASGNGYEQY
. | TRBV6-5 | ASSYKRASKTEQY
. | TRBV7-2 | ASRPGTTTEQF
. | TRBV6-6 | ASSLTGDGSKLF
. | TRBV6-1 | ASRDLAGGAQY
. | TRBV6-6 | ASTPGGTVNYEQY
. | TRBV6-1 | ASTPTGRNTEAF
. | TRBV7-8 | ASSLTEQGSVDEQF
. | TRBV10-3 | AISVVASGKFLAYEQY
once | TRBV9 | ASSSGLGVIPPTGELF
. | TRBV6-1 | ASRYRDSSYEQY
. | TRBV28 | ASSTRTGIGNQPQH
. | TRBV2 | ASSEIRENTEAF
few | TRBV6-5 | ASSYSGGVETQY
. | TRBV5-6 | ASSLNGVSQPQH
. | TRBV28 | ASSLQGTYGYT
. | TRBV28 | ASSLGHIATNEKLF
. | TRBV11-2 | ASSSLLNGATNEKLF
. | TRBV29-1 | SVGGIDTQY
. | TRBV5-6 | ASSRDSTDTQY
. | TRBV27 | ASRLSSGVLYNEQF
. | TRBV6-5 | ASKEGLTEAF
. | TRBV5-1 | ASSSHPGQLTGELF
. | TRBV6-5 | ASSYSALLNTEAF
. | TRBV19 | ASSIGDLTYEQY
. | TRBV2 | ASTEIGTVQYEQY
few | TRBV11-2 | ASSLIVGGTEAF
. | TRBV5-1 | ASSALPYEQY
once | TRBV7-9 | ASSGGRQYYEQY
. | TRBV5-6 | ASSWARGWLESQY
. | TRBV4-2 | ASSQGTGGNQPQH
. | TRBV6-1 | ASSESPAGVYEQF
. | TRBV5-1 | ASSLSSQSSYNSPLH
. | TRBV21-1 | ASSNRTSGRNEQF
. | TRBV4-1 | ASSQDRNTEAF
once | TRBV2 | ASSEGGGADTQY